One sample yielded the 7 T cell receptor beta chains listed below, sequenced in a study of blood T cells in healthy people across ages. The second PCR ran roughly 6 to 11 cycles with a sample-barcoded 5' primer and J-beta primers. TCRdb ran MiXCR on the 5' RACE reads and lists one entry per CDR3 protein. Altogether about 1,500,000 distinct CDR3 sequences are present, 25% to 30% being singletons, with the ten largest covering roughly 8%. Sequenced input: blood. These receptor sequences come from a woman aged 25 to 39 in good health.

The chain couples TRBV6-6 to TRBJ2-2; D remains ambiguous. Trimming cost V 5 bases and J 3 bases, with 10 bases left between them. The CDR3 is made up of 14 amino acids. CDR1 is MNHNY, CDR2 SVGAGI, per germline (reference sequence). The chain's CDR3 is CASSPRPDTGELFF. As DNA, the CDR3 is TGTGCCAGCAGTCCACGACCGGACACCGGGGAGCTGTTTTTT.

V and J are TRBV7-9 and TRBJ1-4; D unresolved. The CDR3 has 14 amino acids. V lost 3 bases and J lost 8, with 13 bases in between. Looked up from germline, CDR1 is SEHNR and CDR2 is FQNEAQ (reference sequence). This CDR3 reads CASSLEGSWEKLFF. The CDR3 region has the DNA TGTGCCAGCAGCTTGGAGGGATCGTGGGAAAAACTGTTTTTT.

J is TRBJ2-5 and V is TRBV20-1; 7 bases line up with TRBD1. V was clipped by 4 bases and J by 5 bases; unmatched bases: 4. The germline CDR1 and CDR2 sequences are DFQATT and SNEGSKA (reference sequence). This CDR3 spans 12 amino acids. The chain's CDR3 is CSAKGGAETQYF. CDR3 bases: TGCAGTGCTAAAGGGGGCGCTGAGACCCAGTACTTC.

The chain combines TRBV1 with TRBJ1-5; the D call in the table, TRBD1, was not verified against the DNA. TRBV1 corresponds to a pseudogene. This CDR3 contains 14 residues. The DNA of the CDR3 is TGCACCAGCTCTACAGGGGGCGGCGATCAGCCCCAGCATTTT. This translates into CTSSTGGGDQPQHF.

This clonotype was counted ten times or more. This rearrangement joins TRBV10-3 to TRBJ2-4; 8 positions agree with TRBD1. The CDR3 is 16 residues long. The germline V gene has CDR1 ENHRY and CDR2 SYGVKD. V was clipped by 4 bases and J by 9 bases; unmatched bases: 14. The CDR3 DNA reads as TGTGCCATCAGTGTTGGGACAGGTGACGGTTTGGGCATTCAGTACTTC. Protein sequence: CAISVGTGDGLGIQYF.

With respect to this clonotype: A read error is possible here, since a much larger clone lies one base away. V and J are TRBV29-1 and TRBJ2-1; a weak D match, TRBD2 (5 bases). V lost 7 bases, J lost 0 bases, and 19 bases lay in between. The CDR3 contains 16 residues. Germline CDR1 and CDR2: SQVTM and ANQGSEA. This CDR3 reads CSGTPKWRPSYNEQFF. The DNA for the CDR3 is TGCAGCGGGACTCCAAAATGGAGACCCTCCTACAATGAGCAGTTCTTC.

This clonotype showed up just a few times. V is TRBV20-1 and J is TRBJ2-1; 7 nucleotides line up with TRBD2. This CDR3 contains 15 residues. V was pared by 1 base and J by 10 bases, with 13 bases of the junction left unmatched. The germline gives CDR1 DFQATT, CDR2 SNEGSKA (reference sequence). This chain's CDR3 is CSARGVVGGGGEQFF. The DNA for the CDR3 is TGCAGTGCTAGAGGGGTCGTCGGCGGGGGAGGGGAGCAGTTCTTC.